This TCR beta chain was identified during a study of T cells in Graves' hyperthyroidism and ophthalmopathy. The investigators amplified TCR beta CDR3 regions from RNA transcripts. With the HTBI primer set, the TCR CDR3 went through a first round of RT-PCR. TCRdb re-called the multiplex PCR reads with MiXCR, one entry per CDR3 protein. The table lists roughly 350,000 distinct CDR3 sequences, 13% to 15% of them singletons. The sequencing sample was made of blood. The receptor was isolated from a woman under 40 with Graves' ophthalmopathy.

CDR3: CASGKYAEGAYEQYF. DNA of the CDR3: TGTGCCAGTGGGAAATACGCGGAGGGGGCCTACGAGCAGTACTTC. The J gene is TRBJ2-7, the V gene TRBV6-2 or TRBV6-3; D may match TRBD1 or TRBD2 (6 bases each). V lost 9 bases and J lost 2, with 20 bases in between. In germline, CDR1 is MNHEY, CDR2 SVGEGT. The CDR3 extends over 15 amino acids.